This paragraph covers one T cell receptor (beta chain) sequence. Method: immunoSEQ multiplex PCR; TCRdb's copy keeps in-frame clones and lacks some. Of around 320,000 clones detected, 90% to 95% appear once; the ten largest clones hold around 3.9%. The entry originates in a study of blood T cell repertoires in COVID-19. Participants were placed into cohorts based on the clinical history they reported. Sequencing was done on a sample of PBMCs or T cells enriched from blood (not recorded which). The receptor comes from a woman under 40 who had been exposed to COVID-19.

The CDR3, as DNA: TGTGCCAGCAAGTTCGGCGGGGAGGGGGAGTATGGCTACACCTTC. This translates into CASKFGGEGEYGYTF. This chain uses TRBV6-5 with TRBJ1-2, with D possibly TRBD1 on 6 matching bases. The germline V gene has CDR1 MNHEY and CDR2 SVGAGI. This CDR3 region has 15 residues. The germline V and J ends were trimmed by 7 bases and 5 bases, with 20 bases remaining between them.